These 28 T cell receptor beta chains came from one sample sequenced in a study of control samples from healthy donors and cancer patients. The table came from immunoSEQ multiplex PCR; TCRdb's copy has only in-frame clones and leaves some out. The repertoire includes approximately 140,000 clones, about 89% of them detected once, and 7.1% sits in the top ten. Sequencing used blood. The receptors were sampled from a man between 18 and 29 years old in good health.

The chain uses TRBV7-2 and TRBJ1-5; 7 bases fit TRBD1. Germline-derived CDR1 and CDR2 are SGHTA and FQGNSA. The CDR3 is 15 residues long. The V segment lost 5 bases and the J segment 9 bases; nucleotides outside the gene matches: 13. The DNA for the CDR3 is TGTGCCAGCAGCATCGGGACAGCGGAATTTCGGCCCCAGCATTTT. It specifies CASSIGTAEFRPQHF.

J is TRBJ2-5 and V is TRBV4-2, with D perhaps matching TRBD1 (5 bases). This CDR3 region has 16 residues. Trimming cost V 1 base and J 5 bases, with 17 bases left between them. Germline-derived CDR1 and CDR2 are LGHNA and YNFKEQ. CDR3 amino acids: CASSQVREGARETQYF. As DNA, the CDR3 is TGTGCCAGCAGCCAAGTTCGCGAAGGGGCGAGGGAGACCCAGTACTTC.

This clone has only one observation. V gene TRBV27 combines with J gene TRBJ2-3; D perhaps matches TRBD1 (6 bases). CDR3 length equals 13 residues. CDR1 is MNHEY and CDR2 is SMNVEV in the germline V gene (reference sequence). The V end was cut by 0 bases, the J end by 11 bases, with 12 bases between. The CDR3 here is CASSLSVGGLQYF. CDR3 in DNA: TGTGCCAGCAGTTTATCGGTAGGGGGATTGCAGTATTTT.

The V call is TRBV9, the J call TRBJ1-2; D is uncertain. The CDR3 sequence is 15 residues long. In germline, CDR1 is SGDLS, CDR2 YYNGEE. Trimming left V 0 bases short and J 9 bases short, with 18 bases between. CDR3 sequence (DNA): TGTGCCAGCAGCGTAGATGTGGCAAGAGTTAATAGCTACACCTTC. Translation: CASSVDVARVNSYTF.

The chain carries TRBV6-5 and TRBJ2-3; 8 bases match TRBD2. The CDR3 runs 15 residues. Looked up from germline, CDR1 is MNHEY and CDR2 is SVGAGI. Unmatched junction bases numbered 7, after V lost 5 bases and J lost 3 bases. The chain's CDR3 is CASSRGGRETDTQYF. The DNA of the CDR3 is TGTGCCAGCAGTCGGGGGGGCCGAGAAACAGATACGCAGTATTTT.

The rearrangement links TRBV5-6 to TRBJ1-2, with D maybe TRBD1 (6 bases). CDR3 size: 17 residues. V shed 4 bases and J shed 0 bases, with 19 bases lying between them. Germline lookup yields CDR1 SGHDT and CDR2 YYEEEE. CDR3 coding DNA: TGTGCCAGCAGCCCTGGACGCGGGACACCAGCTAACTATGGCTACACCTTC. Its translation: CASSPGRGTPANYGYTF.

This clone was seen a few times. The chain combines TRBV6-5 with TRBJ1-2, with 7 positions matching TRBD1. Germline V gives CDR1 MNHEY, CDR2 SVGAGI. CDR3 length: 13 amino acids. The trim removed 7 bases at V and 4 bases at J, leaving 6 bases unmatched. CDR3 in amino acids: CASTKQGTYGYTF. In nucleotides, the CDR3 is TGTGCCAGCACAAAACAGGGGACCTATGGCTACACCTTC.

This rearrangement joins TRBV18 to TRBJ1-1; no clear D. This CDR3 spans 12 amino acids. Trimming cost V 3 bases and J 5 bases, with 7 bases left between them. Germline CDR1 is KGHSH and CDR2 is LQKENI. The CDR3 region is CASSPQATEAFF. The CDR3 nucleotides read TGTGCCAGCTCACCCCAAGCAACTGAAGCTTTCTTT.

The chain recombines TRBV5-4 with TRBJ2-2, with TRBD1 matching over 9 bases. The trim removed 0 bases at V and 5 bases at J, leaving 5 bases unmatched. The CDR3 has 16 residues. The V gene's germline CDR1 is SGHNT and CDR2 YYREEE (reference sequence). DNA for the CDR3: TGTGCCAGCAGCTTGGGGGACAGGGCGGGGACCGGGGAGCTGTTTTTT. Its translation: CASSLGDRAGTGELFF. The variable domain in full, completed from reference TRBV5-4 and TRBJ2-2, reads ETGVTQSPTHLIKTRGQQVTLRCSSQSGHNTVSWYQQALGQGPQFIFQYYREEENGRGNFPPRFSGLQFPNYSSELNVNALELDDSALYLCASSLGDRAGTGELFFGEGSRLTVL.

The J gene is TRBJ2-2, the V gene TRBV7-9; D not certain. Germline CDR1 SEHNR, CDR2 FQNEAQ (reference sequence). The CDR3 is 14 residues long. Trimming left V 1 base short and J 6 bases short, with 9 bases between. CDR3 residues: CASSLGGLAGELFF. The CDR3 DNA is TGTGCCAGCAGCTTAGGTGGGCTAGCCGGGGAGCTGTTTTTT.

As regards this clone: The junction and the germline gene differ at one end; a read error may be behind it. This chain joins TRBV20-1 and TRBJ2-5; D is unresolved. Germline V gene lookup returns CDR1 DFQATT and CDR2 SNEGSKA (reference sequence). The CDR3 runs to 13 residues. The CDR3 DNA is TGCAGGGCTAGTATCGGATGGGAAGAGACCCAGTACTTC. It specifies CRASIGWEETQYF.

The rearrangement uses TRBV4-2 and TRBJ2-2; D might be TRBD2 (5 bases). Germline loops: CDR1 LGHNA, CDR2 YNFKEQ. This CDR3 is built from 15 residues. V gave up 0 bases and J gave up 8 bases, with 13 bases separating them. CDR3 residues: CASSQDLADMGELFF. The DNA of the CDR3 is TGTGCCAGCAGCCAAGACCTAGCAGATATGGGGGAGCTGTTTTTT.

The gene calls are TRBV7-9 and TRBJ2-1, with D perhaps being TRBD1 or TRBD2 (5 bases each). Germline CDR1 reads SEHNR; CDR2 reads FQNEAQ (reference sequence). Trimming cost V 2 bases and J 9 bases, with 8 bases left between them. The length of the CDR3 is 12 residues. The CDR3 sequence is CASSLQRGEQFF. The DNA for the CDR3 is TGTGCCAGCAGCTTACAGAGGGGTGAGCAGTTCTTC.

This clone was observed a single time. The chain couples TRBV7-5 to TRBJ2-4; TRBD2, as called in the table, went unchecked against the DNA. TRBV7-5 constitutes a pseudogene. This CDR3 region has 21 residues. Here the CDR3 DNA reads TGTGTCAGAAGCTTATATCGATACCCGGGACTAGCGGGGAGTTCCAAAAACATTCAGTACTTC. Its protein is CVRSLYRYPGLAGSSKNIQYF.

The chain couples TRBV13 to TRBJ2-5, with D perhaps matching TRBD2 (6 bases). V dropped 4 bases and J dropped 2 bases, with 11 bases sitting between them. The CDR3 runs to 14 residues. Germline values: CDR1 PRHDT, CDR2 FYEKMQ (reference sequence). The CDR3 DNA follows: TGTGCCAGCAGCTCGGCGGGGCGACAAGAGACCCAGTACTTC. This codes for CASSSAGRQETQYF.

The CDR3 protein is CASSPGPSYEQYF. CDR3 coding DNA: TGTGCCAGCAGCCCAGGACCCAGCTACGAGCAGTACTTC. The chain combines TRBV5-6 with TRBJ2-7; D not certain. In germline, CDR1 is SGHDT, CDR2 YYEEEE. Trimming cost V 4 bases and J 3 bases, with 11 bases left between them. This CDR3 spans 13 amino acids. Full variable domain (remainder filled in from reference TRBV5-6 and TRBJ2-7): DAGVTQSPTHLIKTRGQQVTLRCSPKSGHDTVSWYQQALGQGPQFIFQYYEEEERQRGNFPDRFSGHQFPNYSSELNVNALLLGDSALYLCASSPGPSYEQYFGPGTRLTVT.

The chain's CDR3 is CASKSEGDKSTDTQYF. DNA for the CDR3: TGTGCCAGCAAATCGGAGGGGGACAAAAGCACAGATACGCAGTATTTT. The chain recombines TRBV13 with TRBJ2-3; D might be TRBD1 or TRBD2, each matching 6 bases. CDR1 is PRHDT, CDR2 FYEKMQ, per germline (reference sequence). The CDR3 extends over 16 amino acids. The V gene lost 7 bases and the J gene lost 0 bases, with 17 bases spanning the gap.

The V gene is TRBV4-1, the J gene TRBJ1-4; no definite D call. The CDR3 extends over 12 amino acids. CDR1 is MGHRA, CDR2 YSYEKL, per germline. Trimming removed 4 bases from V and 7 bases from J, with 7 bases in between. The CDR3 DNA reads TGCGCCAGCAGCCGATTAGGTGAAAAACTGTTTTTT. This gives the protein CASSRLGEKLFF.

This clone was counted once. J is TRBJ2-3 and V is TRBV13; no clear D gene. Germline V CDR1 and CDR2: PRHDT, FYEKMQ (reference sequence). The CDR3 totals 13 residues. The V end lost 5 bases, the J end lost 4 bases, and 10 bases lay between the germline ends. CDR3 coding DNA: TGTGCCAGCAGCCCGCCTTCGGCAGATACGCAGTATTTT. It specifies CASSPPSADTQYF.

The rearrangement uses TRBV27 and TRBJ1-2; the D gene is possibly TRBD1 (5 bases). Germline CDR1 MNHEY, CDR2 SMNVEV (reference sequence). Trimming took off 3 bases at V and 6 bases at J, with 17 bases between the two ends. This CDR3 has 15 amino acids. CDR3 nucleotides: TGTGCCAGCAGTTTTTCCCCTGGGGGGTCACATGGCTACACCTTC. It is translated as CASSFSPGGSHGYTF.

V gene TRBV7-2 combines with J gene TRBJ2-2, with 7 bases aligning to TRBD2. J lost 7 bases, V lost 1 base, and 3 bases had no gene match. The germline CDR1 and CDR2 sequences are SGHTA and FQGNSA. This CDR3 comprises 14 residues. CDR3 bases: TGTGCCAGCAGCTTAGTGACTAGCATCGGGGAGCTGTTTTTT. Protein product: CASSLVTSIGELFF.

This clone appeared once. The chain uses TRBV16 and TRBJ1-2, with D unresolved. Germline V CDR1 and CDR2: KGHSY, FQNENV. The CDR3 is 11 amino acids. Trimming left V 7 bases short and J 3 bases short, with 6 bases between. The CDR3 is CASTGDYGYTF. As DNA, the CDR3 is TGTGCCAGCACCGGGGACTATGGCTACACCTTC.

The chain recombines TRBV4-3 with TRBJ2-7; a possible D gene is TRBD1 (6 bases). Per the germline V gene, CDR1 is LGHNA and CDR2 is YSLEER. The CDR3 totals 18 residues. Trimming stripped 1 base from V and 1 base from J, with 20 bases between. CDR3 region: CASSQVTGQNRESYEQYF. CDR3 DNA: TGCGCCAGCAGCCAAGTTACTGGACAGAACAGGGAATCCTACGAGCAGTACTTC.

The J gene is TRBJ2-1, the V gene TRBV28; D unresolved. Trimming pared 8 bases from V and 3 bases from J, leaving 5 bases between. Germline loops: CDR1 MDHEN, CDR2 SYDVKM. The CDR3 extends over 11 amino acids. CDR3 sequence reads: CASQNYNEQFF. For the CDR3, the DNA is TGTGCCAGCCAGAACTACAATGAGCAGTTCTTC.

This chain links TRBV5-4 with TRBJ1-1, with a tentative D call TRBD1 (6 bases). V was cut by 6 bases and J by 0 bases, with 15 bases left in between. The CDR3 consists of 15 residues. CDR1 and CDR2 from the germline V gene are SGHNT and YYREEE (reference sequence). As DNA, the CDR3 is TGTGCCAGCACTGACCCTGGGGGCATGAACACTGAAGCTTTCTTT. Translated, it gives CASTDPGGMNTEAFF.

This rearrangement joins TRBV4-1 to TRBJ2-3; D uncertain. Trimming stripped 3 bases from V and 6 bases from J, with 7 bases between. Germline V lookup: CDR1 MGHRA, CDR2 YSYEKL. CDR3 length: 12 amino acids. CDR3 sequence reads: CASSQDGDTQYF. CDR3 DNA: TGCGCCAGCAGCCAGGATGGGGATACGCAGTATTTT.

J is TRBJ2-7 and V is TRBV27; 7 bases align to TRBD1. The CDR3 spans 14 residues. Germline V gene sequence: CDR1 MNHEY, CDR2 SMNVEV (reference sequence). The V and J ends lost 5 bases and 2 bases, in that order; junction bases with no gene match: 6. CDR3 in amino acids: CASSPRTGPYEQYF. In DNA form, the CDR3 reads TGTGCCAGCAGTCCCCGGACAGGACCCTACGAGCAGTACTTC.

The chain uses TRBV19 and TRBJ1-1; possibly TRBD1 for D (6 bases). Germline CDR1 reads LNHDA; CDR2 reads SQIVND (reference sequence). The CDR3 is 14 residues long. The germline V and J ends were trimmed by 1 base and 4 bases, with 10 bases remaining between them. This CDR3 is CASSIAGGSTEAFF. The CDR3 coding sequence is TGTGCCAGTAGTATAGCGGGGGGCTCCACTGAAGCTTTCTTT.